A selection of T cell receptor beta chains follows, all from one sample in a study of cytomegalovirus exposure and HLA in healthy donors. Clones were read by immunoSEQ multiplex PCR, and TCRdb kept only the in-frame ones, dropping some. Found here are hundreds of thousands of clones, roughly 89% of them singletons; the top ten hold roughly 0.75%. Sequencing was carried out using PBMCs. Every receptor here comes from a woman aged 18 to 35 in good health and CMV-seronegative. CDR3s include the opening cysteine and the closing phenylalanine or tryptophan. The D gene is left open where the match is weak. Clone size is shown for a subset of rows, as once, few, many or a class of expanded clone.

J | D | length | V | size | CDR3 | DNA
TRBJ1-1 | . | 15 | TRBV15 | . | CATSRPVGGNTEAFF | TGTGCCACCAGCAGACCCGTGGGGGGGAACACTGAAGCTTTCTTT
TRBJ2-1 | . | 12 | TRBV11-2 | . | CASSPTSGEQFF | TGTGCCAGCAGCCCGACTAGTGGTGAGCAGTTCTTC
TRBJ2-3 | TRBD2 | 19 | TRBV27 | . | CASSPLTSGATLVGDTQYF | TGTGCCAGCAGTCCCTTGACTAGCGGGGCGACACTAGTGGGTGATACGCAGTATTTT
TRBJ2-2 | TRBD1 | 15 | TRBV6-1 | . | CATNRRTGGLGELFF | TGTGCCACCAACCGAAGGACAGGGGGCTTGGGGGAGCTGTTTTTT
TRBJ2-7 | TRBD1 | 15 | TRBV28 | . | CASSSPRQGYYEQYF | TGTGCCAGCAGTTCGCCGCGACAGGGCTACTACGAGCAGTACTTC
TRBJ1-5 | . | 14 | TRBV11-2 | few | CASSLDLGGEPQHF | TGTGCCAGCAGCTTAGATCTGGGCGGGGAGCCCCAGCATTTT
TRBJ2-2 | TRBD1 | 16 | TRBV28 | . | CASSLTGVLNTGELFF | TGTGCCAGCAGTTTGACAGGGGTTTTGAACACCGGGGAGCTGTTTTTT
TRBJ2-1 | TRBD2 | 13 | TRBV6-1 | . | CASALQLAGVKFF | TGTGCCAGCGCTCTTCAACTAGCGGGGGTGAAGTTCTTC
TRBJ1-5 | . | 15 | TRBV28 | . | CASSRHGRTNQPQHF | TGTGCCAGCAGCCGACATGGACGGACAAATCAGCCCCAGCATTTT
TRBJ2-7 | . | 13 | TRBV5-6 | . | CASSLVTPREQYF | TGTGCCAGCAGCTTGGTAACTCCACGGGAGCAGTACTTC
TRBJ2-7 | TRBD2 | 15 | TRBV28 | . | CASSVPLANSYEQYF | TGTGCCAGCAGTGTTCCACTAGCGAACTCCTACGAGCAGTACTTC
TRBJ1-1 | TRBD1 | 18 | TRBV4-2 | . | CASRPGQGLKGVDTEAFF | TGTGCCAGCCGCCCTGGACAGGGTTTGAAGGGAGTAGACACTGAAGCTTTCTTT
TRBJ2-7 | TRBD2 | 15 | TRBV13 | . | CASTPGLAGAYEQYF | TGTGCCAGCACCCCTGGACTAGCGGGAGCATACGAGCAGTACTTC
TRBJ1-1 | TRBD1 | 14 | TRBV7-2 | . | CASSLKTGVTEAFF | TGTGCCAGCAGCTTAAAGACAGGGGTAACTGAAGCTTTCTTT
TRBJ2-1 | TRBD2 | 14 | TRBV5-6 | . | CASSLLGGNNEQFF | TGTGCCAGCAGCTTGTTGGGGGGGAACAATGAGCAGTTCTTC
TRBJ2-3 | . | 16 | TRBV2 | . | CASSIHRYSSTDTQYF | TGTGCCAGCAGTATCCACAGGTACTCTAGCACAGATACGCAGTATTTT
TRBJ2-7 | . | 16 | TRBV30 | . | CAWSVRRGGPGREQYF | TGTGCCTGGAGTGTAAGGCGAGGGGGTCCGGGACGCGAGCAGTACTTC
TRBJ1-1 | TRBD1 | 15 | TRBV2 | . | CASSELQGARAEAFF | TGTGCCAGCAGTGAATTACAGGGGGCGCGAGCTGAAGCTTTCTTT
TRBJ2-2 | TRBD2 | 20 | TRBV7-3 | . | CASSFSRGLAGGLETGELFF | TGTGCCAGCAGCTTTTCCCGGGGACTAGCGGGGGGGTTAGAGACCGGGGAGCTGTTTTTT
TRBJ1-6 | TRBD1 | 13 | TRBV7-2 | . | CASNRDRDSPLHF | TGTGCCAGCAACAGGGACAGAGATTCACCCCTCCACTTT
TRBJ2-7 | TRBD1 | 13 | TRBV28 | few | CASTGTGNYEQYF | TGTGCCAGTACCGGGACAGGGAACTACGAGCAGTACTTC
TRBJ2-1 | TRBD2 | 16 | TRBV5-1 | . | CASSLLAGGAYNEQFF | TGCGCCAGCAGCTTGCTAGCGGGAGGTGCCTACAATGAGCAGTTCTTC
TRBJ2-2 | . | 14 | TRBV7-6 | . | CASSLGLNTGELFF | TGTGCCAGCAGCCTGGGCCTGAACACCGGGGAGCTGTTTTTT
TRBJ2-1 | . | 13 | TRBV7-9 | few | CASSPAGAGEQFF | TGTGCCAGCAGCCCGGCGGGGGCTGGTGAGCAGTTCTTC
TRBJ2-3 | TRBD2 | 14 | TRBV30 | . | CAWEIAGLADTQYF | TGTGCCTGGGAAATAGCGGGACTGGCAGATACGCAGTATTTT
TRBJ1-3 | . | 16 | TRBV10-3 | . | CAISGWGRHSGNTIYF | TGTGCCATCAGTGGTTGGGGCAGGCACTCTGGAAACACCATATATTTT
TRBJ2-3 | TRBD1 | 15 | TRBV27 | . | CASSLNYRGGDTQYF | TGTGCCAGCAGCCTAAACTACAGGGGCGGAGATACGCAGTATTTT
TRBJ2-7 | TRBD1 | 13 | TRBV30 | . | CAWSDGQGYEQYF | TGTGCCTGGAGTGACGGACAGGGCTACGAGCAGTACTTC
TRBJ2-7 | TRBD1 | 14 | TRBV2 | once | CASGSGTAAYEQYF | TGTGCCAGCGGGTCCGGGACAGCAGCCTACGAGCAGTACTTC
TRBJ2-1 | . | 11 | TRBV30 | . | CAWKTSPKQFF | TGTGCCTGGAAAACTAGCCCGAAGCAGTTCTTC
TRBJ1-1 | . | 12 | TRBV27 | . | CASRERRGKAFF | TGTGCCAGCAGGGAACGTAGAGGAAAAGCTTTCTTT
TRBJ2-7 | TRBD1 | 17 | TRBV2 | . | CASSQLTTGWEPYEQYF | TGTGCCAGCAGTCAATTGACGACAGGGTGGGAACCCTACGAGCAGTACTTC
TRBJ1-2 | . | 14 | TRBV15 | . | CATSRGGGMLGYTF | TGTGCCACCAGCAGGGGAGGTGGGATGCTTGGCTACACCTTC
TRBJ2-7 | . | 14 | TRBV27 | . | CASSLSSGSYEQYF | TGTGCCAGCAGTTTATCCAGCGGCTCCTACGAGCAGTACTTC
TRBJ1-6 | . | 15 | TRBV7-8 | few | CASSSGLGLNSPLHF | TGTGCCAGCAGCTCGGGACTGGGCCTAAATTCACCCCTCCACTTT
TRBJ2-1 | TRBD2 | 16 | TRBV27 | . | CASSDQGTSGYNEQFF | TGTGCCAGCAGTGATCAAGGGACTAGCGGTTACAATGAGCAGTTCTTC
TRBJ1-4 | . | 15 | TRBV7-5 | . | CVRSLDRGPNEKLFF | TGTGTCAGAAGCTTAGACAGGGGACCTAATGAAAAACTGTTTTTT
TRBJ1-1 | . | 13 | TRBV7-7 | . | CASSRDPGTEAFF | TGTGCCAGCAGCCGAGACCCGGGGACTGAAGCTTTCTTT
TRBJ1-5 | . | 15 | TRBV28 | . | CAAKEAGFSNQPQHF | TGTGCTGCAAAGGAAGCAGGCTTTAGCAATCAGCCCCAGCATTTT
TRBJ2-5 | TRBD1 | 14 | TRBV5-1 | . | CASSLGWGTVTQYF | TGCGCCAGCAGCTTGGGCTGGGGGACAGTGACCCAGTACTTC
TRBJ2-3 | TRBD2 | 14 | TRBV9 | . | CASSATSGTDTQYF | TGTGCCAGCAGCGCGACTAGCGGAACAGATACGCAGTATTTT
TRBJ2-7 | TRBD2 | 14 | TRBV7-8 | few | CASTIGASGPEQYF | TGTGCCAGCACCATCGGGGCTAGCGGCCCCGAGCAGTACTTC
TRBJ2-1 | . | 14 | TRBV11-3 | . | CASTLTTQHNEQFF | TGTGCCAGCACTCTCACCACTCAACACAATGAGCAGTTCTTC
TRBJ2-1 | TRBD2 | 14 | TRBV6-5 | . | CASSYLAAYNEQFF | TGTGCCAGCAGTTACCTAGCGGCATACAATGAGCAGTTCTTC